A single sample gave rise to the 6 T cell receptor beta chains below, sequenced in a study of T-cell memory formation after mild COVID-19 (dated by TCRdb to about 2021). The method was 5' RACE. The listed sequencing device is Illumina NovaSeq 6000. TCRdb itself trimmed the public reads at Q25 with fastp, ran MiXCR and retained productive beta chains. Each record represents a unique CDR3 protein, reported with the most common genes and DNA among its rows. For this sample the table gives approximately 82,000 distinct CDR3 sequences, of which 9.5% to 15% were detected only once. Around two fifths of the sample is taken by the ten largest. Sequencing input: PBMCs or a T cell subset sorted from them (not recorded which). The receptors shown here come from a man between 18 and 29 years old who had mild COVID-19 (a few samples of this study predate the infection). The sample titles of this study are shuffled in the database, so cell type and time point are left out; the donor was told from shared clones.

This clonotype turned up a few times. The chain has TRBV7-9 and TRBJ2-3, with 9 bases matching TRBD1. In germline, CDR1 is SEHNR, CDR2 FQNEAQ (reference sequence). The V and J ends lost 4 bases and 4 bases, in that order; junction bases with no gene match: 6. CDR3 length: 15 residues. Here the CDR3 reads CASSSSDRGADTQYF. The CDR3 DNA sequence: TGTGCCAGCAGCTCTTCGGACAGGGGCGCAGATACGCAGTATTTT. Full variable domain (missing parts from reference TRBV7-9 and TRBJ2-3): DTGVSQNPRHKITKRGQNVTFRCDPISEHNRLYWYRQTLGQGPEFLTYFQNEAQLEKSRLLSDRFSAERPKGSFSTLEIQRTEQGDSAMYLCASSSSDRGADTQYFGPGTRLTVL.

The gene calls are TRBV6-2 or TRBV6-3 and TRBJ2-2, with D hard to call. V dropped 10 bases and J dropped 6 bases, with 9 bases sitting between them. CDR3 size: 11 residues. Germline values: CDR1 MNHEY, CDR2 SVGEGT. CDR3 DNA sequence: TGTGCCACCGACGCATCCGGGGAGCTGTTTTTT. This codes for CATDASGELFF.

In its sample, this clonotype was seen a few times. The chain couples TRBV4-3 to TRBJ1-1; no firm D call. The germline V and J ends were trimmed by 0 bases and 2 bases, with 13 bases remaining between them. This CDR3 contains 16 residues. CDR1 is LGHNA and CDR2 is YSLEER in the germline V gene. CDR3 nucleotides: TGCGCCAGCAGCCAAGATTTGGGCCAGATTAACACTGAAGCTTTCTTT. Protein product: CASSQDLGQINTEAFF.

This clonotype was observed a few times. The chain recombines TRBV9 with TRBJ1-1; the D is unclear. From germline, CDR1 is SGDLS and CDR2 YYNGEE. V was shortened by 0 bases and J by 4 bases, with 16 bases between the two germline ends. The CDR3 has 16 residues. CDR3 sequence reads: CASSVAEGAIGTEAFF. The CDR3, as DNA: TGTGCCAGCAGCGTAGCTGAGGGCGCAATAGGCACTGAAGCTTTCTTT.

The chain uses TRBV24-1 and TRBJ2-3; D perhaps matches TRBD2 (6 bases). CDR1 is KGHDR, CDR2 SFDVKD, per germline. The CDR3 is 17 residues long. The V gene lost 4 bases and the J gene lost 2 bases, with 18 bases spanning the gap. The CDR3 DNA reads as TGTGCCACCAGTGACCACCATGTGGTAGCGGACACAGATACGCAGTATTTT. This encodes CATSDHHVVADTDTQYF.

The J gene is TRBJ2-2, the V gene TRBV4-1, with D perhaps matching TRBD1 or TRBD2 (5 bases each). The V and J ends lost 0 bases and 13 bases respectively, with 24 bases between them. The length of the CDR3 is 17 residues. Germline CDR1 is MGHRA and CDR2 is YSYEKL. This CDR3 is CASSQDVPPGPNAGLFF. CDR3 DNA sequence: TGCGCCAGCAGCCAAGATGTGCCCCCGGGACCCAACGCGGGGCTGTTTTTT.